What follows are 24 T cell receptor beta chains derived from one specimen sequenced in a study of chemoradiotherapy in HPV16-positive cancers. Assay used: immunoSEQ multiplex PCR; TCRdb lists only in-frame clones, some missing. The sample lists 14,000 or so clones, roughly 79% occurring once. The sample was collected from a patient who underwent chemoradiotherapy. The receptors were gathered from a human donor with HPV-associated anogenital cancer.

The CDR3 DNA is TGCGCCAGCAGCACTCAAGCGGGGATAAGCTCCTACGAGCAGTACTTC. It yields the protein CASSTQAGISSYEQYF. The chain employs TRBV5-1 and TRBJ2-7; 7 positions agree with TRBD2. The V and J ends lost 4 bases and 0 bases, in that order; junction bases with no gene match: 10. Germline CDR1 and CDR2: SGHRS and YFSETQ. The CDR3 is 16 residues long.

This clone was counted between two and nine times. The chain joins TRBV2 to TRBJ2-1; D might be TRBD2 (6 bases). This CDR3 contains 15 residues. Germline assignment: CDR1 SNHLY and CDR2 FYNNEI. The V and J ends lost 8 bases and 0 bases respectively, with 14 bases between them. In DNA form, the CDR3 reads TGTGCCAGCCGTTCTAGCGCAAGCTCCTACAATGAGCAGTTCTTC. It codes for CASRSSASSYNEQFF.

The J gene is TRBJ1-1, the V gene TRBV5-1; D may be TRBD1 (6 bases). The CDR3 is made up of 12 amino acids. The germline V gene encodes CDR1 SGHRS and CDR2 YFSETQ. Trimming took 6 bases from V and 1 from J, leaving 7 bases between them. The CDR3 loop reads CASKGGNTEAFF. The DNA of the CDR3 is TGCGCCAGCAAAGGGGGGAACACTGAAGCTTTCTTT.

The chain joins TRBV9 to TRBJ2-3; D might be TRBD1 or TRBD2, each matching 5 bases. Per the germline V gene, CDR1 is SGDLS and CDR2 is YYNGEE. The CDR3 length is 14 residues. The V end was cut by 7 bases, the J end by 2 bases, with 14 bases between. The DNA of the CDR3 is TGTGCCAGCTCGCAGCAGGGAGACACAGATACGCAGTATTTT. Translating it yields CASSQQGDTDTQYF.

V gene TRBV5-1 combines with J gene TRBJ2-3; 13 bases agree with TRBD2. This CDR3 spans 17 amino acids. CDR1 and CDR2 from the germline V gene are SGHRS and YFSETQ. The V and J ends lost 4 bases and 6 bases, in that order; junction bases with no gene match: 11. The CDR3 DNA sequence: TGCGCCAGCAGCGGGAGACTAGCGGGAGGTTATAGTGATACGCAGTATTTT. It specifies CASSGRLAGGYSDTQYF.

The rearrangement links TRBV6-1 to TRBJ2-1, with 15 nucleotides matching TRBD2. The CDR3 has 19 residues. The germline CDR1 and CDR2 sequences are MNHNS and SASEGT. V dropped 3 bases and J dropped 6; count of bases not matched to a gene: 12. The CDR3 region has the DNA TGTGCCAGCAGTGACGTTGGACTAGCGGGAGGGTTGAGACCCAATGAGCAGTTCTTC. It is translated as CASSDVGLAGGLRPNEQFF.

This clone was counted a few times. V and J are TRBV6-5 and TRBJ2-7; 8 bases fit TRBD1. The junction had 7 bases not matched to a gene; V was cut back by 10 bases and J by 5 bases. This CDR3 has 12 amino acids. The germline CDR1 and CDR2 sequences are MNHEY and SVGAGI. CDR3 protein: CATGQAIDEQYF. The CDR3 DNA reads TGTGCCACGGGACAGGCAATCGACGAGCAGTACTTC.

CDR3 DNA: TGTGCCAGCAGCCCCTTCAATCAGCCCCAGCATTTT. This codes for CASSPFNQPQHF. The chain combines TRBV7-2 with TRBJ1-5; no clear D gene. Germline V lookup: CDR1 SGHTA, CDR2 FQGNSA. The V gene lost 5 bases and the J gene lost 3 bases, with 5 bases spanning the gap. This CDR3 is 12 amino acids long.

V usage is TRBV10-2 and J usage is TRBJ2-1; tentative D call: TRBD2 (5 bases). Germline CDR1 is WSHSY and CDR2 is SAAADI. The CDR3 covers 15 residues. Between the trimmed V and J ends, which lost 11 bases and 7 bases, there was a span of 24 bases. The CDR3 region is CASPPHMGVGNEQFF. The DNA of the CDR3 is TGCGCCTCCCCCCCCCACATGGGAGTGGGGAATGAGCAGTTCTTC.

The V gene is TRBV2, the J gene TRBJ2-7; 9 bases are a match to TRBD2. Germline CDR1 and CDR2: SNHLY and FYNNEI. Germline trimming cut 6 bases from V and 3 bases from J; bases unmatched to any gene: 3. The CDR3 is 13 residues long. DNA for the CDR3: TGTGCCAGCAGGGGACTAGCAGGCTACGAGCAGTACTTC. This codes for CASRGLAGYEQYF.

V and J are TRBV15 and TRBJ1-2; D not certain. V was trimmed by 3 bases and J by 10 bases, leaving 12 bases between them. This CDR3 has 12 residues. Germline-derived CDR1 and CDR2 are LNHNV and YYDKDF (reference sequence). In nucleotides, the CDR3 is TGTGCCACCAGCAGTAGCAGCGAGCCCTACACCTTC. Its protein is CATSSSSEPYTF. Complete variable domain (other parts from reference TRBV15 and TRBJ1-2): DAMVIQNPRYQVTQFGKPVTLSCSQTLNHNVMYWYQQKSSQAPKLLFHYYDKDFNNEADTPDNFQSRRPNTSFCFLDIRSPGLGDTAMYLCATSSSSEPYTFGSGTRLTVV.

Here the CDR3 DNA reads TGCGCCAGCAGTCTGGGGGGGGGATTTATAGGAAACACCATATATTTT. It translates to CASSLGGGFIGNTIYF. This chain connects TRBV23-1 to TRBJ1-3; D is perhaps TRBD1 (5 bases). TRBV23-1 is assigned to the ORF class and has an uncertain function. The length of the CDR3 is 16 residues. The V gene lost 4 bases and the J gene lost 4 bases, with 17 bases spanning the gap.

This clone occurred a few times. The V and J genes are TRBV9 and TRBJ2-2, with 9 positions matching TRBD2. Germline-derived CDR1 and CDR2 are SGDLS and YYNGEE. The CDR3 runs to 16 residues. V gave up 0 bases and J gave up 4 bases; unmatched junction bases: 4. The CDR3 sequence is CASSVGTSALTGELFF. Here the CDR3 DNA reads TGTGCCAGCAGCGTAGGGACTAGCGCGCTCACCGGGGAGCTGTTTTTT.

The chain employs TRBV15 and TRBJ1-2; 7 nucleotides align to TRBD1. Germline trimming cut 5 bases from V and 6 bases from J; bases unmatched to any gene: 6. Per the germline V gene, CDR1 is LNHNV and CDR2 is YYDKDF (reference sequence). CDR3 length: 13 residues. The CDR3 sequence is CATSARQGDGYTF. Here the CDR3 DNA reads TGTGCCACCAGCGCCCGACAGGGCGATGGCTACACCTTC.

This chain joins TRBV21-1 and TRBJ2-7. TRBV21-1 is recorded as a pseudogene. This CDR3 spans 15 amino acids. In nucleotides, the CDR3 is TGTGCCAGCAGCAAAGAGTTATCCACCTCCTACGAGCAGTACTTC. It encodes CASSKELSTSYEQYF.

The CDR3: CASRKYNEQFF. As DNA, the CDR3 is TGTGCCAGCAGAAAATACAATGAGCAGTTCTTC. The chain links TRBV6-5 to TRBJ2-1; D is uncertain. Germline-derived CDR1 and CDR2 are MNHEY and SVGAGI. The CDR3 covers 11 residues. Trimming pared 6 bases from V and 4 bases from J, leaving 4 bases between.

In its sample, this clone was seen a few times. This CDR3 reads CASSVQGTGSYEQYF. CDR3 DNA sequence: TGTGCCAGCAGTGTACAGGGGACTGGGTCCTACGAGCAGTACTTC. The chain employs TRBV6-1 and TRBJ2-7; perhaps TRBD1 as D (7 bases). The CDR3 is 15 residues long. Germline V gene data show CDR1 as MNHNS and CDR2 as SASEGT. Deletions cut 4 bases from V and 1 base from J, with 14 bases between.

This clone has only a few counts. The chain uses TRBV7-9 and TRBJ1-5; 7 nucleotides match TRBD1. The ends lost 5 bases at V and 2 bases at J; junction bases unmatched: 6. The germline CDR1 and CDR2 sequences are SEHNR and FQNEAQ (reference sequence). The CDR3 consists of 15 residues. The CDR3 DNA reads TGTGCCAGCAGCGTGTCCGACAGGGGCAATCAGCCCCAGCATTTT. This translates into CASSVSDRGNQPQHF.

The CDR3 sequence is CASSLVGDPQETQYF. The CDR3 region has the DNA TGTGCCAGCAGCTTAGTGGGGGACCCACAAGAGACCCAGTACTTC. The genes are TRBV11-3 and TRBJ2-5; perhaps D is TRBD1 or TRBD2 (5 bases each). V was pared by 1 base and J by 2 bases, with 11 bases between. The CDR3 runs 15 residues. Germline CDR1 and CDR2: SGHNT and YENEEA.

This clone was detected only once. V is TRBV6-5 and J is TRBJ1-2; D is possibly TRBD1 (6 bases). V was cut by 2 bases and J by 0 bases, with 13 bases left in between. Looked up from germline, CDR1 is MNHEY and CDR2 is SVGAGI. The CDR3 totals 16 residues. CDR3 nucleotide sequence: TGTGCCAGCAGTTACCTTAGGGGGGGGTCTAACTATGGCTACACCTTC. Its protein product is CASSYLRGGSNYGYTF.

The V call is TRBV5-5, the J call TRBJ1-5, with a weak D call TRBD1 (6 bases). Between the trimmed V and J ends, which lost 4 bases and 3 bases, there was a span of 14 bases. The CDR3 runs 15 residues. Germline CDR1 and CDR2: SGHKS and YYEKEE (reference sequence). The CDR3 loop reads CASSRITGTNQPQHF. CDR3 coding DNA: TGTGCCAGCAGCCGGATTACAGGGACCAATCAGCCCCAGCATTTT.

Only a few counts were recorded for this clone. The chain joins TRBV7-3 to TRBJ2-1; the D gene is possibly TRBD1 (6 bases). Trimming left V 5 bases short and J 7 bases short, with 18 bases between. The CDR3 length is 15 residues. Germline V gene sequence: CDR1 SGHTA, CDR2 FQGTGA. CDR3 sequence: CASSTGFGIGNEQFF. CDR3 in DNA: TGTGCCAGCAGCACAGGGTTCGGGATAGGGAATGAGCAGTTCTTC.

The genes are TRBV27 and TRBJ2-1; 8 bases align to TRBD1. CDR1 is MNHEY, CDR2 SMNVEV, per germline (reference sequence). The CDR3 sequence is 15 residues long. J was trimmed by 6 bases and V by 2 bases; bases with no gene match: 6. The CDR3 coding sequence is TGTGCCAGCAGTTTAACAGGGGGGAACAGCAATGAGCAGTTCTTC. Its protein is CASSLTGGNSNEQFF.

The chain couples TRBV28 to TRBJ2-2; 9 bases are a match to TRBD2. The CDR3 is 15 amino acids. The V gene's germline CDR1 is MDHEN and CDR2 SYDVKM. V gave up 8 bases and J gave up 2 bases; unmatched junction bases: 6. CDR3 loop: CASAPGLANTGELFF. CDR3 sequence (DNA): TGTGCCAGCGCTCCGGGACTAGCTAACACCGGGGAGCTGTTTTTT.